The 18 T cell receptor beta chains below all came from one sample that was sequenced in a study of blood T cell repertoires in COVID-19. The method was immunoSEQ multiplex PCR; TCRdb's version includes in-frame clones alone and lacks a portion of them. The sample lists fewer than 10,000 clones; 75% to 90% were seen once. The sequenced sample was peripheral blood. These receptors originate from a human donor with active COVID-19. The donor label of this sample is uncertain.

This clone occurred once. The J gene is TRBJ2-5, the V gene TRBV7-6; TRBD1 is a possible D gene (5 bases). CDR1 is SGHVS and CDR2 is FNYEAQ in the germline V gene. The CDR3 contains 13 residues. V lost 1 base to trimming and J lost 6 bases, with 9 bases between them. CDR3 protein: CASSLDPGKTQYF. CDR3 DNA: TGTGCCAGCAGCTTAGATCCAGGGAAGACCCAGTACTTC.

V and J are TRBV15 and TRBJ1-3; D not certain. V shed 1 base and J shed 6 bases, with 7 bases lying between them. The CDR3 contains 13 residues. Germline V gene data show CDR1 as LNHNV and CDR2 as YYDKDF (reference sequence). The CDR3 DNA is TGTGCCACCAGCAGAGCGGGATCAAACACCATATATTTT. Its protein is CATSRAGSNTIYF.

This chain connects TRBV5-1 to TRBJ1-1; D call uncertain. V lost 1 base and J lost 0, with 7 bases in between. Germline CDR1 is SGHRS and CDR2 is YFSETQ. The CDR3 has 14 residues. As DNA, the CDR3 is TGCGCCAGCAGCTTGACAGCCGTGAACACTGAAGCTTTCTTT. Encoded protein: CASSLTAVNTEAFF.

This rearrangement joins TRBV7-8 to TRBJ2-7, with D possibly matching TRBD2 (5 bases). Trimming stripped 4 bases from V and 2 bases from J, with 12 bases between. Germline V gene lookup returns CDR1 SGHVS and CDR2 FQNEAQ. This CDR3 has 14 amino acids. The CDR3 sequence is CASSWEFGTYEQYF. CDR3 coding DNA: TGTGCCAGCAGCTGGGAATTCGGGACCTACGAGCAGTACTTC.

This clone was counted only a few times. V is TRBV19 and J is TRBJ2-2, with TRBD1 identical over 7 bases. Per the germline V gene, CDR1 is LNHDA and CDR2 is SQIVND (reference sequence). The CDR3 is made up of 15 amino acids. With V trimmed by 7 bases and J by 5 bases, 10 bases remained unmatched. In DNA form, the CDR3 reads TGTGCCAGTAAGACTACAGGGGTAGGAACCGGGGAGCTGTTTTTT. Its translation: CASKTTGVGTGELFF.

The chain recombines TRBV3-1 (or the pseudogene TRBV3-2) with TRBJ2-4, with D tentatively TRBD2 (7 bases). Germline CDR1 reads LGHDT; CDR2 reads YNNKEL (reference sequence). Trimming took 0 bases from V and 0 from J, leaving 12 bases between them. CDR3 length: 17 amino acids. As DNA, the CDR3 is TGTGCCAGCAGCCAAGATGGCCGGGGGGCAGCCAAAAACATTCAGTACTTC. This codes for CASSQDGRGAAKNIQYF.

The chain employs TRBV9 and TRBJ1-6; no clear D gene. Per germline, CDR1 SGDLS and CDR2 YYNGEE. Trimming removed 0 bases from V and 8 bases from J, with 9 bases in between. The CDR3 spans 14 residues. CDR3 nucleotides: TGTGCCAGCAGCGTAGAACCGACACATTCACCCCTCCACTTT. Its protein is CASSVEPTHSPLHF.

This chain uses TRBV19 with TRBJ1-1; the D is unclear. The germline V and J ends were trimmed by 1 base and 4 bases, with 7 bases remaining between them. Germline CDR1 and CDR2: LNHDA and SQIVND (reference sequence). The CDR3 has 13 amino acids. Written as DNA, the CDR3 is TGTGCCAGTAGTATAGGCGAGGTCACTGAAGCTTTCTTT. Its translation is CASSIGEVTEAFF.

The chain uses TRBV11-3 and TRBJ2-5; 12 nucleotides agree with TRBD2. Germline V gene sequence: CDR1 SGHNT, CDR2 YENEEA. V lost 5 bases and J lost 5; bases outside the gene matches: 6. The CDR3 loop spans 15 amino acids. The CDR3 here is CASSRSSGGDETQYF. CDR3 DNA: TGTGCCAGCAGCCGATCTAGCGGGGGGGATGAGACCCAGTACTTC.

This rearrangement joins TRBV20-1 to TRBJ2-5, with 8 bases that match TRBD2. Germline V CDR1 and CDR2: DFQATT, SNEGSKA (reference sequence). The CDR3 runs to 11 residues. The CDR3 loop is CTSGRGETQYF. The CDR3 coding sequence is TGCACCTCCGGGAGGGGGGAGACCCAGTACTTC.

The rearrangement uses TRBV9 and TRBJ1-1; D gene uncertain. Trimming took off 0 bases at V and 7 bases at J, with 13 bases between the two ends. This CDR3 region has 14 residues. CDR1 is SGDLS, CDR2 YYNGEE, per germline. The CDR3 loop reads CASSVEPVTYEAFF. DNA of the CDR3: TGTGCCAGCAGCGTAGAGCCTGTAACGTATGAAGCTTTCTTT.

The rearrangement links TRBV10-1 to TRBJ2-7; a possible D gene is TRBD1 (5 bases). This CDR3 is 14 amino acids long. V gave up 4 bases and J gave up 2 bases, with 12 bases separating them. From germline, CDR1 is WNHNN and CDR2 SYGVQD (reference sequence). In nucleotides, the CDR3 is TGCGCCAGCAGTGTGGGCCAAGGGGCCTACGAGCAGTACTTC. Translating it yields CASSVGQGAYEQYF.

This CDR3 reads CASRERGGPHNEQFF. As DNA, the CDR3 is TGTGCCAGCAGGGAGAGGGGGGGCCCTCACAATGAGCAGTTCTTC. The rearrangement links TRBV28 to TRBJ2-1, with D possibly matching TRBD2 (7 bases). The germline CDR1 and CDR2 sequences are MDHEN and SYDVKM. CDR3 length equals 15 residues. Between the trimmed V and J ends, which lost 6 bases and 5 bases, there was a span of 17 bases.

The J gene is TRBJ2-1, the V gene TRBV3-1 (or the pseudogene TRBV3-2), with 9 bases matching TRBD1. The CDR3 sequence is 15 residues long. The J segment lost 4 bases and the V segment lost 3 bases, leaving 4 bases of the junction unmatched. The V gene's germline CDR1 is LGHDT and CDR2 YNNKEL (reference sequence). The chain's CDR3 is CASSHPGQGYNEQFF. The CDR3 DNA reads TGTGCCAGCAGCCACCCGGGACAGGGATACAATGAGCAGTTCTTC.

The chain uses TRBV15 and TRBJ1-4; the D is unclear. Germline CDR1 and CDR2: LNHNV and YYDKDF (reference sequence). V lost 0 bases and J 8 bases, leaving 16 bases between the germline ends. The CDR3 length is 16 residues. The CDR3 here is CATSRDLPAVGEKLFF. CDR3 DNA sequence: TGTGCCACCAGCAGAGATCTCCCGGCGGTTGGCGAAAAACTGTTTTTT.

This chain links TRBV5-1 with TRBJ1-1; D is unclear. Trimming took off 0 bases at V and 0 bases at J, with 12 bases between the two ends. This CDR3 spans 16 amino acids. CDR1 is SGHRS, CDR2 YFSETQ, per germline. The CDR3 sequence: CASSLGSGAMNTEAFF. The DNA of the CDR3 is TGCGCCAGCAGCTTGGGGTCGGGTGCTATGAACACTGAAGCTTTCTTT.

The rearrangement links TRBV18 to TRBJ2-7; 11 bases agree with TRBD2. This CDR3 spans 16 amino acids. The germline V gene encodes CDR1 KGHSH and CDR2 LQKENI. After removal of 1 base from V and 2 bases from J, the junction contained 4 bases not matched to a gene. In DNA form, the CDR3 reads TGTGCCAGCTCACCACGGGAACTAGCGGGGGCCTACGAGCAGTACTTC. It yields the protein CASSPRELAGAYEQYF.

In its sample, this clone was seen a few times. The chain is built from TRBV30 and TRBJ1-4; D gene unclear. This CDR3 has 15 residues. The V gene lost 5 bases and the J gene lost 0 bases, with 13 bases spanning the gap. CDR1 is GTSNPN, CDR2 SVGIG, per germline (reference sequence). The CDR3 nucleotides read TGTGCCTGGGCGGGGTACCTTGCAACTAATGAAAAACTGTTTTTT. Translating gives CAWAGYLATNEKLFF.